Listed below are T cell receptor beta chains from one sample, sequenced in a study of blood T cell repertoires in COVID-19. Produced via immunoSEQ multiplex PCR; TCRdb's table is partial and in-frame only. The data hold approximately 240,000 clones, with about 88% observed a single time. Sequenced input: peripheral blood. The receptors were sampled from a man aged 50 to 59 who had recovered from COVID-19. Each CDR3 is given with its conserved first and last residue. Fields, in order: V gene, clone size, D gene, J gene, CDR3 length, CDR3 protein, CDR3 DNA. The D gene is left open where the match is weak. Clone size is stated in some rows and not others, as once, few, many or a class when expanded.

TRBV2	-	TRBD2	TRBJ2-7	17	CASSESRGGLAGARRDF	TGTGCCAGCAGTGAATCCCGTGGGGGACTAGCGGGAGCCCGGCGGGACTTC
TRBV6-6	once	TRBD1	TRBJ1-4	16	CASSSARTGGGEKLFF	TGTGCCAGCAGTTCCGCCCGGACAGGGGGCGGTGAAAAACTGTTTTTT
TRBV3-1/TRBV3-2	-	-	TRBJ2-1	13	CASSHWGVNEQFF	TGTGCCAGCAGTCATTGGGGGGTTAATGAGCAGTTCTTC
TRBV28	-	-	TRBJ2-1	18	CASRTLDIWESSYNEQFF	TGTGCCAGCAGAACCCTCGACATCTGGGAGAGCTCCTACAATGAGCAGTTCTTC
TRBV7-6	many	TRBD1	TRBJ1-3	15	CASSLGQGYGNTIYF	TGTGCCAGCAGCTTGGGACAGGGGTATGGAAACACCATATATTTT
TRBV29-1	-	-	TRBJ1-2	13	CSVVFRGDYGYTF	TGCAGCGTTGTGTTCAGGGGTGACTATGGCTACACCTTC
TRBV6-1	-	TRBD1	TRBJ1-1	12	CASSEDRGQAFF	TGTGCCAGCAGTGAAGACAGGGGGCAAGCTTTCTTT
TRBV5-6	-	TRBD1	TRBJ2-2	17	CASSLAVTGTNTGELFF	TGTGCCAGCAGCTTGGCCGTGACAGGGACGAACACCGGGGAGCTGTTTTTT
TRBV20-1	-	TRBD1	TRBJ2-3	14	CSASRTGLTDTQYF	TGCAGTGCTAGTAGGACAGGGCTCACAGATACGCAGTATTTT
TRBV7-9	-	-	TRBJ2-5	16	CASSLAGAGKVETQYF	TGTGCCAGCAGCTTAGCAGGGGCAGGGAAGGTAGAGACCCAGTACTTC
TRBV28	-	TRBD2	TRBJ2-3	17	CASSGPGSGREVVTQYF	TGTGCCAGCAGCGGCCCCGGTAGCGGGAGGGAGGTGGTTACGCAGTATTTT
TRBV24-1	-	-	TRBJ2-6	14	CATSDREGANVLTF	TGTGCCACCAGTGACCGGGAGGGGGCCAACGTCCTGACTTTC
TRBV9	-	-	TRBJ1-1	15	CASSDRGKPNTEAFF	TGTGCCAGCAGTGACCGAGGGAAACCGAACACTGAAGCTTTCTTT
TRBV6-1	-	TRBD2	TRBJ2-1	16	CASSEGTSGRYVEQFF	TGTGCCAGCAGTGAAGGGACTAGCGGGAGGTACGTTGAGCAGTTCTTC
TRBV6-5	few	TRBD2	TRBJ2-3	15	CASGASGRLSDTQYF	TGTGCCAGCGGGGCTAGCGGGAGATTATCAGATACGCAGTATTTT
TRBV11-3	once	-	TRBJ2-1	15	CASSSLDSSYNEQFF	TGTGCCAGCAGTTCTCTGGACAGCTCCTACAATGAGCAGTTCTTC
TRBV14	-	TRBD1	TRBJ2-7	18	CASSQDRGTGMRSYEQYF	TGTGCCAGCAGCCAAGATAGGGGGACAGGGATGAGGTCCTACGAGCAGTACTTC
TRBV18	few	-	TRBJ1-6	14	CASSSDRKNSPLHF	TGTGCCAGCTCATCCGACAGGAAAAATTCACCCCTCCACTTT
TRBV12-5	-	TRBD1	TRBJ2-1	14	CASGLTGVRDEQFF	TGTGCTAGTGGTCTCACAGGGGTTCGCGATGAGCAGTTCTTC
TRBV28	-	TRBD1	TRBJ1-5	14	CASSPGTVNQPQHF	TGTGCCAGCAGTCCCGGGACAGTTAATCAGCCCCAGCATTTT
TRBV5-1	-	-	TRBJ2-1	15	CASSLARGRIDEQFF	TGCGCCAGCAGCTTGGCCAGGGGGAGGATCGATGAGCAGTTCTTC
TRBV7-2	-	TRBD2	TRBJ2-2	16	CASSSGLAGVAGELFF	TGTGCCAGCAGCTCAGGACTAGCGGGAGTTGCCGGGGAGCTGTTTTTT
TRBV6-5	-	-	TRBJ2-1	13	CASRSQENNEQFF	TGTGCCAGCAGATCCCAAGAGAACAATGAGCAGTTCTTC
TRBV18	few	TRBD1	TRBJ1-2	15	CASSPTVDRGGGYTF	TGTGCCAGCTCACCTACGGTCGACAGGGGCGGCGGCTACACCTTC
TRBV13	-	TRBD1	TRBJ1-6	20	CASSLHNDWGQGTHNSPLHF	TGTGCCAGCAGCTTACACAACGATTGGGGACAGGGGACCCATAATTCACCCCTCCACTTT
TRBV24-1	-	TRBD1	TRBJ2-7	14	CATSDPGQSYEQYF	TGTGCCACCAGTGATCCGGGACAGTCCTACGAGCAGTACTTC
TRBV11-2	-	-	TRBJ1-4	11	CASSPSEKLFF	TGTGCCAGCAGCCCGAGTGAAAAACTGTTTTTT
TRBV7-9	-	-	TRBJ1-5	15	CASSPAGGGNQPQHF	TGTGCCAGCAGCCCGGCGGGAGGAGGCAATCAGCCCCAGCATTTT
TRBV5-5	-	TRBD2	TRBJ2-7	18	CASSFRGTSGSSQYEQYF	TGTGCCAGCAGCTTTCGTGGGACTAGCGGGAGCTCCCAGTACGAGCAGTACTTC
TRBV5-1	once	-	TRBJ1-6	16	CASSLERSLNNSPLHF	TGCGCCAGCAGCTTGGAACGGAGCTTAAATAATTCACCCCTCCACTTT
TRBV28	-	TRBD2	TRBJ2-3	16	CASRKGLAGVRDTQYF	TGTGCCAGCAGGAAGGGACTAGCGGGAGTAAGAGATACGCAGTATTTT
TRBV2	-	TRBD1	TRBJ2-2	14	CASRQGVITGELFF	TGTGCCAGCAGACAGGGGGTTATCACCGGGGAGCTGTTTTTT
TRBV19	-	-	TRBJ1-4	12	CASSQRDKRLFF	TGTGCCAGTTCACAACGGGACAAACGACTGTTTTTT
TRBV18	-	-	TRBJ2-7	13	CASTPTQTYEQYF	TGTGCCAGCACCCCGACACAGACCTACGAGCAGTACTTC
TRBV28	-	TRBD1	TRBJ1-3	15	CASETGGKSGNTIYF	TGTGCCAGCGAAACAGGGGGTAAATCTGGAAACACCATATATTTT
TRBV7-9	-	-	TRBJ1-2	14	CASSFKTANYGYTF	TGTGCCAGCAGCTTTAAGACAGCTAACTATGGCTACACCTTC
TRBV28	-	TRBD1	TRBJ1-1	17	CASSLFRWTGMNTEAFF	TGTGCCAGCAGTTTATTTCGCTGGACAGGAATGAACACTGAAGCTTTCTTT
TRBV19	-	TRBD1	TRBJ1-2	14	CASRVGDRPGGYTF	TGTGCCAGTAGAGTTGGGGACAGGCCTGGGGGCTACACCTTC
TRBV28	-	-	TRBJ1-5	13	CASSRQVVGPQHF	TGTGCCAGCAGTCGACAGGTCGTGGGGCCCCAGCATTTT
TRBV7-6	-	TRBD1	TRBJ2-2	16	CASSLVVGGSTGELFF	TGTGCCAGCAGCTTAGTTGTAGGGGGCTCAACCGGGGAGCTGTTTTTT
TRBV7-9	once	TRBD1	TRBJ1-4	15	CASSPRDRGLEKLFF	TGTGCCAGCAGCCCGAGGGACAGGGGACTCGAAAAACTGTTTTTT
TRBV21-1	-	-	TRBJ2-1	16	CASSGPWREVHNEQFF	TGTGCCAGCAGCGGGCCGTGGAGGGAGGTCCACAATGAGCAGTTCTTC
TRBV2	-	-	TRBJ2-7	11	CASSLMYEQYF	TGTGCCAGCAGTCTTATGTACGAGCAGTACTTC
TRBV18	few	-	TRBJ1-1	14	CASSPGRKNTEAFF	TGTGCCAGCTCACCCGGTAGAAAGAACACTGAAGCTTTCTTT
TRBV5-6	once	-	TRBJ1-2	14	CASTRVQGYYGYTF	TGTGCCAGCACCCGTGTGCAGGGGTACTATGGCTACACCTTC
TRBV11-2	-	-	TRBJ1-4	14	CASSLGAQNEKLFF	TGTGCCAGCAGCTTAGGGGCACAGAATGAAAAACTGTTTTTT
TRBV9	-	-	TRBJ1-3	14	CASSVGVAVDTIYF	TGTGCCAGCAGCGTAGGTGTTGCGGTGGACACCATATATTTT
TRBV4-2	-	TRBD2	TRBJ2-7	17	CASSQDYGGRAPYEQYF	TGTGCCAGCAGCCAAGATTACGGCGGGAGAGCCCCCTACGAGCAGTACTTC